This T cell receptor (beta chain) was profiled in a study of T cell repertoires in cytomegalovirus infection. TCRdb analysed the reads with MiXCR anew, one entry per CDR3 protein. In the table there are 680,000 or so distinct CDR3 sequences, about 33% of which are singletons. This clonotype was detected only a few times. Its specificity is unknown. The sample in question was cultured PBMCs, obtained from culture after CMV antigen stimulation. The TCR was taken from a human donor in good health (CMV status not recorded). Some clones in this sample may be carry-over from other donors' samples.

The chain's CDR3 is CASSEANRPTSYEQYF. The CDR3, as DNA: TGTGCCAGCAGTGAGGCGAACAGGCCTACTTCCTACGAGCAGTACTTC. This chain joins TRBV7-4 and TRBJ2-7, with D perhaps TRBD1 (5 bases). V lost 6 bases to trimming and J lost 1 base, with 19 bases between them. Germline V gives CDR1 SGHVT, CDR2 SQSDAQ. The CDR3 contains 16 residues.